One sample yielded the 8 T cell receptor beta chains listed below, sequenced in a study of cytomegalovirus exposure and HLA in healthy donors. PCR primers comprised 60 Vbeta and 13 Jbeta primers. Clones were read by immunoSEQ multiplex PCR, and TCRdb kept only the in-frame ones, dropping some. Seen here are about 140,000 clones, over 60% observed once, and the top ten hold under 1.5%. Sequenced input: PBMCs. Receptors were obtained from a male donor in good health and CMV-seropositive.

This chain links TRBV7-6 with TRBJ2-5; TRBD2 aligns across 9 bases. The CDR3 spans 17 residues. V gave up 3 bases and J gave up 4 bases; unmatched junction bases: 12. Looked up from germline, CDR1 is SGHVS and CDR2 is FNYEAQ. This chain's CDR3 is CASSLVTRGSGGETQYF. The CDR3 region has the DNA TGTGCCAGCAGCTTGGTCACAAGGGGTAGCGGGGGAGAGACCCAGTACTTC.

The chain employs TRBV19 and TRBJ1-4; 9 bases agree with TRBD1. The J segment lost 1 base and the V segment lost 6 bases, leaving 15 bases of the junction unmatched. Per the germline V gene, CDR1 is LNHDA and CDR2 is SQIVND (reference sequence). The CDR3 is 19 amino acids. The CDR3 bases are TGTGCCAGTAGACCCACCGGGACAGGGATTTTAAGAACTAATGAAAAACTGTTTTTT. Protein product: CASRPTGTGILRTNEKLFF. Together with reference TRBV19 and TRBJ1-4, the CDR3 gives the full variable domain: DGGITQSPKYLFRKEGQNVTLSCEQNLNHDAMYWYRQDPGQGLRLIYYSQIVNDFQKGDIAEGYSVSREKKESFPLTVTSAQKNPTAFYLCASRPTGTGILRTNEKLFFGSGTQLSVL.

V is TRBV19 and J is TRBJ2-1; a weak D match, TRBD2 (5 bases). Trimming pared 10 bases from V and 8 bases from J, leaving 15 bases between. The CDR3 sequence is 12 residues long. Germline-derived CDR1 and CDR2 are LNHDA and SQIVND (reference sequence). The CDR3 here is CATRGGFDEQFF. The CDR3, as DNA: TGTGCCACTAGAGGAGGATTTGATGAGCAGTTCTTC.

The chain joins TRBV7-9 to TRBJ2-1, with 8 nucleotides matching TRBD2. V shed 5 bases and J 2 bases; nucleotides not matched to a gene: 11. This CDR3 is built from 17 residues. Germline CDR1 is SEHNR and CDR2 is FQNEAQ (reference sequence). This chain's CDR3 is CASSARLSGVTYNEQFF. For the CDR3, the DNA is TGTGCCAGCAGCGCACGCCTTAGCGGGGTCACCTACAATGAGCAGTTCTTC.

The chain uses TRBV9 and TRBJ1-4; 9 positions match TRBD1. The CDR3 totals 15 residues. Germline values: CDR1 SGDLS, CDR2 YYNGEE. With 3 bases clipped from V and 7 bases from J, the junction kept 7 bases outside the gene matches. The CDR3 DNA follows: TGTGCCAGCAGCGACCTGACAGGGGGGGGTGAAAAACTGTTTTTT. Translated, it gives CASSDLTGGGEKLFF.

This clone was picked up a small number of times. The chain couples TRBV5-4 to TRBJ2-1; 16 bases match TRBD2. V lost 4 bases to trimming and J lost 7 bases; unmatched junction nucleotides: 5. CDR1 is SGHNT, CDR2 YYREEE, per germline (reference sequence). There are 16 residues in the CDR3. In DNA, the CDR3 is TGTGCCAGCAGCAAGGGACTAGCGGGGGGGCTTAATGAGCAGTTCTTC. This encodes CASSKGLAGGLNEQFF.

The chain carries TRBV29-1 and TRBJ1-2; the D is unclear. With 2 bases removed from V and 9 bases from J, the gap between germline ends came to 10 bases. The V gene's germline CDR1 is SQVTM and CDR2 ANQGSEA. CDR3 length: 11 residues. The CDR3 DNA follows: TGCAGCGTTGAATTTGGGAGAAGCTACACCTTC. Its protein is CSVEFGRSYTF. The full variable domain, rest sourced from reference TRBV29-1 and TRBJ1-2, is SAVISQKPSRDICQRGTSLTIQCQVDSQVTMMFWYRQQPGQSLTLIATANQGSEATYESGFVIDKFPISRPNLTFSTLTVSNMSPEDSSIYLCSVEFGRSYTFGSGTRLTVV.

The chain carries TRBV13 and TRBJ2-7, with 7 bases that match TRBD2. The CDR3 runs 13 residues. Per germline, CDR1 PRHDT and CDR2 FYEKMQ (reference sequence). V shed 8 bases, J shed 5 bases, and the junction held 9 bases outside the gene matches. The CDR3, as DNA: TGTGCCAGCCGGGCGGGAGTCGGCCACGAGCAGTACTTC. It translates to CASRAGVGHEQYF.